This T cell receptor beta chain was identified in a study of blood T cell repertoires in COVID-19 (dated by TCRdb to the early 2020s). Broadly, across the study: Collaborator samples came from the United States, Italy and Spain and covered acute and convalescent phases of COVID-19. The prospective study material was composed of cDNA or gDNA derived from T cells, B-cell-depleted T cells, or PBMCs. The dataset comprised deeply sampled blood TCRbeta repertoires from subjects exposed to, actively infected with, or recovered from COVID-19. A freely available public database, intended as a resource for researchers studying the immune response to SARS-CoV-2, is where the repertoires were released. The samples were drawn from the first 160 participants of the ongoing ImmuneRACE study and from under 1,500 subjects provided by 6 global collaborators. Sample metadata almost always included a de-identified subject ID, COVID-19 status, age in years and sex. HLA class I and class II types, where available, came from metadata supplied by the sample provider rather than from assay-based typing.

Study-wide findings and limitations: How much clinical and demographic metadata was included differed by source and by participant, and the metadata was provided uncurated.

A note on this clone: This receptor's antigen is unknown. Base qualities are not at hand, and no much larger clone is one base apart.

Each collaborating institution followed its own protocols to collect whole blood in K2EDTA tubes. For TCRbeta analysis, collaborators shipped samples in one of three forms: frozen whole blood, isolated PBMCs, or DNA extracted from either of those sample types. Including cysteine and phenylalanine, the CDR3 has 12 amino acids. Of the read, only the CDR3 DNA is kept; its 36 bases are in frame from base 1. The V and J ends are trimmed by 6 bases and 0 bases, leaving 3 bases between them. TCRbeta CDR3 regions were amplified from genomic DNA by means of the immunoSEQ Assay, a bias-controlled multiplex PCR. The study's own analysis went as follows. The number of nucleated cells in each sample was estimated by amplification of reference gene primers within the assay. To quantify the absolute abundance of each unique TCRbeta CDR3 rearrangement, sequence reads were collapsed and filtered. For each sample, productive Simpson clonality was calculated as the square root of Simpson's diversity index over productive rearrangements. The immuneACCESS repertoire file appears here via TCRdb, limited to in-frame rearrangements. These files lack a portion of the clones; in checked studies, under half of the deficit traces to unresolved V genes, and the cause of the others is not known. That table supplies the V and J calls and clone size; D and trimming were determined from the DNA. The sample contains some 100,000 clones, about 77% of them found a single time. The ten largest clones add up to around an eighth of the sample.

This chain joins TRBV12-3 or TRBV12-4 to TRBJ1-3, with the D gene call left open. The sequence was obtained from a woman aged 70-85 years with acute or convalescent COVID-19. The sample taken for sequencing was peripheral blood. The CDR3 reads as follows: CASSVSGNTIYF. The bases are TGTGCCAGCAGCGTCTCTGGAAACACCATATATTTT.